Here is one T cell receptor beta chain with its context. Its antigen remains unidentified. Vbeta (60) and Jbeta (13) primers were used in the PCR. Assay used: immunoSEQ multiplex PCR; TCRdb lists only in-frame clones, some missing. The table records about 180,000 clones, about 80% of them present only once. The ends were cut back, 5 bases at V and 3 bases at J, with 5 bases in the middle. CDR1 and CDR2 from the germline V gene are MNHNY and SVGAGI (reference sequence). The CDR3 has 11 residues. This specimen belongs to a study of cytomegalovirus exposure and HLA in healthy donors. Study-wide results and limits: A link between a missense DCLRE1C variant and TCR beta V- and J-gene trimming emerged from a later analysis.

The source material was PBMCs. V is TRBV6-6 and J is TRBJ2-7; D remains ambiguous. This receptor was identified in a woman aged 50 to 60 in good health and CMV-seropositive. CDR3 coding DNA: TGTGCCAGCAGTGTCCACTACGAGCAGTACTTC. Protein: CASSVHYEQYF.